The 6 T cell receptor beta chains below all came from one sample that was sequenced in a study of blood T cell repertoires in COVID-19. Here immunoSEQ multiplex PCR was the method, and the copy in TCRdb shows in-frame clones only, minus some. The table shows about 80,000 clones, with more than 70% occurring only once. Sequenced: peripheral blood. These receptors originate from a man in his 70s with active or convalescent COVID-19.

The chain combines TRBV7-9 with TRBJ2-3, with TRBD1 matching 8 bases. CDR3 length: 17 amino acids. Germline trimming cut 5 bases from V and 5 bases from J; bases unmatched to any gene: 15. Germline-derived CDR1 and CDR2 are SEHNR and FQNEAQ (reference sequence). In DNA form, the CDR3 reads TGTGCCAGCAGCCGAGCTCTTTATCAAGGACAGGGAGATACGCAGTATTTT. The encoded protein is CASSRALYQGQGDTQYF.

The chain employs TRBV6-1 and TRBJ1-4; D is undetermined. Germline CDR1 MNHNS, CDR2 SASEGT. The CDR3 runs to 16 residues. The V gene lost 2 bases and the J gene lost 3 bases, with 13 bases spanning the gap. The CDR3 loop reads CASSEWFFGANEKLFF. For the CDR3, the DNA is TGTGCCAGCAGTGAATGGTTTTTCGGGGCTAATGAAAAACTGTTTTTT.

The CDR3 spells CASSLGTGLLQETQYF. The CDR3 nucleotides read TGCGCCAGCAGCTTAGGGACAGGTTTACTCCAAGAGACCCAGTACTTC. The chain carries TRBV5-1 and TRBJ2-5; 8 positions agree with TRBD1. The V gene's germline CDR1 is SGHRS and CDR2 YFSETQ. J lost 1 base, V lost 2 bases, and 7 bases had no gene match. The CDR3 consists of 16 residues.

The rearrangement joins TRBV10-1 to TRBJ2-5, with 9 nucleotides matching TRBD2. The J segment lost 4 bases and the V segment lost 10 bases, leaving 7 bases of the junction unmatched. This CDR3 region has 13 residues. The germline V gene has CDR1 WNHNN and CDR2 SYGVQD (reference sequence). The CDR3 reads CATRGGTRETQYF. The CDR3, as DNA: TGCGCCACGCGGGGGGGGACCCGAGAGACCCAGTACTTC.

V is TRBV2 and J is TRBJ1-1, with TRBD1 identical over 7 bases. Trimming at V came to 10 bases and at J to 0 bases, leaving 5 bases not matched to a gene. The germline V gene has CDR1 SNHLY and CDR2 FYNNEI. CDR3 size: 13 residues. Here the CDR3 DNA reads TGTGCCAACCCAGGGGGGCTGAACACTGAAGCTTTCTTT. This gives the protein CANPGGLNTEAFF.

V and J are TRBV6-5 and TRBJ1-2; D not certain. CDR1 MNHEY and CDR2 SVGAGI come from the germline V gene. V was pared by 6 bases and J by 8 bases, with 22 bases between. There are 15 residues in the CDR3. This chain's CDR3 is CASRLRGSQMGGYTF. CDR3 nucleotide sequence: TGTGCCAGCAGATTACGGGGATCTCAAATGGGAGGCTACACCTTC.